The 20 T cell receptor beta chains below all came from one sample that was sequenced in a study of T cells after yellow fever vaccination. Each CDR3 protein is one row after TCRdb ran MiXCR on the 5' RACE reads. The profile covers about 220,000 distinct CDR3 sequences, with around 6.7% appearing a single time and more than 0.85% taken by the ten largest. The sample consisted of CD4+ T cells sorted from PBMCs, taken on the day of the yellow fever booster vaccination. Receptors were obtained from a man aged 25-40 years who received the YFV17D yellow fever vaccine.

This clonotype was observed at least ten times. The chain joins TRBV4-3 to TRBJ2-3, with TRBD2 as a possible D gene (6 bases). This CDR3 spans 15 amino acids. The germline CDR1 and CDR2 sequences are LGHNA and YSLEER. The V and J ends lost 0 bases and 3 bases respectively, with 10 bases between them. The CDR3 DNA follows: TGCGCCAGCAGCCAAGATCCGGGAGTTACAGATACGCAGTATTTT. Residues: CASSQDPGVTDTQYF.

The chain uses TRBV11-2 and TRBJ2-2, with a possible D match to TRBD2 (7 bases). Trimming cost V 5 bases and J 0 bases, with 13 bases left between them. Per germline, CDR1 SGHAT and CDR2 FQNNGV. CDR3 length equals 16 residues. CDR3 sequence: CASSQGLAANTGELFF. The CDR3 DNA sequence: TGTGCCAGCAGCCAGGGGCTAGCGGCGAACACCGGGGAGCTGTTTTTT.

This clonotype was detected ten times or more. The chain combines TRBV18 with TRBJ2-3; 12 nucleotides match TRBD1. The germline gives CDR1 KGHSH, CDR2 LQKENI. The length of the CDR3 is 16 residues. V was clipped by 2 bases and J by 6 bases; unmatched bases: 6. The CDR3 sequence: CASSPAGTGGMDTQYF. The CDR3 region has the DNA TGTGCCAGCTCACCAGCCGGGACAGGGGGCATGGATACGCAGTATTTT.

This clonotype came up many times. The V call is TRBV3-1, the J call TRBJ2-5; 8 bases agree with TRBD1. The CDR3 has 15 residues. The junction had 5 bases not matched to a gene; V was cut back by 4 bases and J by 1 base. CDR1 is LGHDT, CDR2 YNNKEL, per germline (reference sequence). The CDR3 bases are TGTGCCAGCAGCCCGTCAGGGGGCGTCCAAGAGACCCAGTACTTC. This codes for CASSPSGGVQETQYF.

The CDR3 protein is CASRQQGERNTGELFF. In nucleotides, the CDR3 is TGTGCCAGCCGACAGCAGGGGGAAAGGAACACCGGGGAGCTGTTTTTT. The chain couples TRBV3-1 to TRBJ2-2; 7 positions agree with TRBD1. The germline CDR1 and CDR2 sequences are LGHDT and YNNKEL (reference sequence). The CDR3 extends over 16 amino acids. V lost 8 bases, J lost 1 base, and 10 bases stayed unmatched. Variable domain in full (rest from reference TRBV3-1 and TRBJ2-2): DTAVSQTPKYLVTQMGNDKSIKCEQNLGHDTMYWYKQDSKKFLKIMFSYNNKELIINETVPNRFSPKSPDKAHLNLHINSLELGDSAVYFCASRQQGERNTGELFFGEGSRLTVL.

In this sample, this clonotype turned up many times. The chain recombines TRBV20-1 with TRBJ2-1; D remains unclear. CDR3 length: 12 residues. Trimming cost V 1 base and J 10 bases, with 11 bases left between them. From germline, CDR1 is DFQATT and CDR2 SNEGSKA (reference sequence). CDR3 DNA sequence: TGCAGTGCTAGAGTCCTTGCGGCAGAGCAGTTCTTC. Translating gives CSARVLAAEQFF.

The chain couples TRBV20-1 to TRBJ2-7, with D uncertain. The CDR3 sequence is 13 residues long. Per the germline V gene, CDR1 is DFQATT and CDR2 is SNEGSKA (reference sequence). V lost 3 bases and J lost 2, with 11 bases in between. CDR3 sequence (DNA): TGCAGTGCTAGCGGTGGGCCGGCCTACGAGCAGTACTTC. This encodes CSASGGPAYEQYF.

This clonotype was observed at least ten times. V gene TRBV20-1 combines with J gene TRBJ1-5, with D unresolved. This CDR3 contains 12 residues. Germline lookup yields CDR1 DFQATT and CDR2 SNEGSKA (reference sequence). V gave up 7 bases and J gave up 9 bases, with 16 bases separating them. The CDR3 region is CSGSLLSRPQHF. The CDR3 nucleotides are TGCAGTGGGAGCCTCTTATCCCGGCCCCAGCATTTT.

This clonotype was counted at least ten times. V is TRBV12-3 or TRBV12-4 and J is TRBJ2-7, with D unresolved. The CDR3 extends over 12 amino acids. Trimming took off 4 bases at V and 9 bases at J, with 13 bases between the two ends. CDR3: CASSYGSVLQYF. In DNA, the CDR3 is TGTGCCAGCAGTTATGGGTCCGTTTTGCAGTACTTC.

V usage is TRBV4-1 and J usage is TRBJ2-1, with a tentative D call TRBD2 (6 bases). This CDR3 comprises 16 residues. V gave up 0 bases and J gave up 6 bases, with 15 bases separating them. Germline V gene data show CDR1 as MGHRA and CDR2 as YSYEKL. The CDR3 loop reads CASSQDVGRSGNEQFF. The CDR3 DNA reads as TGCGCCAGCAGCCAAGATGTGGGTCGTAGCGGCAATGAGCAGTTCTTC.

This clonotype was counted at least ten times. V is TRBV24-1 and J is TRBJ2-1, with 16 bases aligning to TRBD2. CDR1 and CDR2 from the germline V gene are KGHDR and SFDVKD. The CDR3 has 18 residues. Trimming cost V 3 bases and J 8 bases; bases outside gene matches: 9. The chain's CDR3 is CATSDGLGTSGRADEQFF. The DNA for the CDR3 is TGTGCCACCAGTGATGGCCTAGGGACTAGCGGGAGGGCCGATGAGCAGTTCTTC.

This clonotype was counted many times. The chain uses TRBV2 and TRBJ2-3; 8 nucleotides align to TRBD1. The V segment lost 8 bases and the J segment 3 bases; nucleotides outside the gene matches: 7. Germline V gene lookup returns CDR1 SNHLY and CDR2 FYNNEI. The CDR3 extends over 14 amino acids. CDR3 bases: TGTGCCAGCCAGGGGGCCCGGGGGACAGATACGCAGTATTTT. Encoded protein: CASQGARGTDTQYF.

This chain joins TRBV28 and TRBJ2-5; the D is unclear. Germline V gene sequence: CDR1 MDHEN, CDR2 SYDVKM. The CDR3 spans 14 residues. Trimming cost V 4 bases and J 5 bases, with 14 bases left between them. For the CDR3, the DNA is TGTGCCAGCAGTTCCTTTAGCCGTTTGGAGACCCAGTACTTC. Its translation: CASSSFSRLETQYF.

This rearrangement joins TRBV25-1 to TRBJ2-1; maybe TRBD2 (6 bases). V was shortened by 1 base and J by 4 bases, with 17 bases between the two germline ends. CDR1 MGHDK and CDR2 SYGVNS come from the germline V gene. The CDR3 has 17 residues. The CDR3 spells CASSEFGMEGLYNEQFF. The DNA of the CDR3 is TGTGCCAGCAGTGAATTCGGGATGGAGGGGTTATACAATGAGCAGTTCTTC.

This clonotype was seen more than once but under ten times. V usage is TRBV7-8 and J usage is TRBJ2-3; D call uncertain. Germline V gene lookup returns CDR1 SGHVS and CDR2 FQNEAQ. The CDR3 sequence is 15 residues long. The ends were cut back, 1 base at V and 2 bases at J, with 10 bases in the middle. The CDR3 region is CASSLVRQDTDTQYF. For the CDR3, the DNA is TGTGCCAGCAGCTTAGTTCGCCAGGACACAGATACGCAGTATTTT.

This clonotype was seen only a few times. The J gene is TRBJ2-6, the V gene TRBV12-3 or TRBV12-4, with D uncertain. V was shortened by 4 bases and J by 0 bases, with 10 bases between the two germline ends. The CDR3 is made up of 16 amino acids. CDR3 loop: CASSWAASSGANVLTF. Here the CDR3 DNA reads TGTGCCAGCAGTTGGGCAGCGAGCTCTGGGGCCAACGTCCTGACTTTC.

In this sample, this clonotype turned up many times. The chain joins TRBV7-2 to TRBJ2-7; D is undetermined. This CDR3 comprises 15 residues. Trimming pared 0 bases from V and 6 bases from J, leaving 15 bases between. Germline V lookup: CDR1 SGHTA, CDR2 FQGNSA. The chain's CDR3 is CASSLAGSASGEQYF. CDR3 nucleotide sequence: TGTGCCAGCAGCTTAGCGGGATCAGCATCGGGCGAGCAGTACTTC.

This clonotype was counted a few times. The chain uses TRBV20-1 and TRBJ2-5; D might be TRBD1 (5 bases). The CDR3 has 12 amino acids. Trimming pared 3 bases from V and 5 bases from J, leaving 10 bases between. In germline, CDR1 is DFQATT, CDR2 SNEGSKA (reference sequence). The CDR3 spells CSASRGWETQYF. CDR3 bases: TGCAGTGCTAGTAGGGGATGGGAGACCCAGTACTTC.

V is TRBV7-2 and J is TRBJ2-7, with 8 bases aligning to TRBD2. The germline V gene encodes CDR1 SGHTA and CDR2 FQGNSA. After removal of 3 bases from V and 5 bases from J, the junction contained 12 bases not matched to a gene. This CDR3 comprises 16 residues. This chain's CDR3 is CASSLGGGGRTDEQYF. The CDR3 DNA follows: TGTGCCAGCAGCTTGGGGGGGGGCGGGAGGACGGACGAGCAGTACTTC.

V and J are TRBV5-6 and TRBJ2-7; 9 bases are a match to TRBD1. The CDR3 sequence is 13 residues long. Trimming removed 4 bases from V and 4 bases from J; junction bases left unmatched: 3. Germline CDR1 and CDR2: SGHDT and YYEEEE. CDR3 nucleotide sequence: TGTGCCAGCAGCACGGGACAGGGTTACGAGCAGTACTTC. It specifies CASSTGQGYEQYF. The full variable domain, with the rest looked up from reference TRBV5-6 and TRBJ2-7, is DAGVTQSPTHLIKTRGQQVTLRCSPKSGHDTVSWYQQALGQGPQFIFQYYEEEERQRGNFPDRFSGHQFPNYSSELNVNALLLGDSALYLCASSTGQGYEQYFGPGTRLTVT.